A selection of T cell receptor beta chains follows, all from one sample in a study of post-analysis software for immune sequencing data. TCRdb used MiXCR to reprocess the PCR reads, holding one entry per CDR3 protein. The sample yields hundreds of thousands of distinct CDR3 sequences, approximately 30% seen once. The specimen was blood. The receptors stem from a girl aged 10-17 years with multiple sclerosis. CDR3s leave out the opening cysteine and the closing phenylalanine or tryptophan.

>TRBJ2-7|TRBV28|13
ASRTPGQGHYEQY
>TRBJ1-5|TRBV4-1|15
ASSSKIVGTDYQPQH
>TRBJ2-3|TRBV6-2/TRBV6-3|11
ASSYHSSNTQY
>TRBJ1-6|TRBV7-2|13
ASSRAGTGSSPLH
>TRBJ1-5|TRBV10-3|14
AISEPGTGGGRPQH
>TRBJ2-2|TRBV19|13
ASRKEAGTNGELF
>TRBJ2-5|TRBV5-1|13
ASSPSVSLGETQY
>TRBJ1-2|TRBV20-1|11
SARAPAEVGYT
>TRBJ2-1|TRBV28|13
ASSPWAGAGNEQF
>TRBJ2-7|TRBV28|10
ASRDILGEQY
>TRBJ2-7|TRBV6-1|14
ASSEAFPRSSYEQY
>TRBJ2-5|TRBV9|14
ASSVRPGTSSETQY
>TRBJ1-2|TRBV7-2|13
ASSPKDNNYDGYT
>TRBJ1-2|TRBV5-1|13
ASSSGPTEVYGYT
>TRBJ2-5|TRBV14|13
ASSQGRGIGETQY
>TRBJ1-1|TRBV6-4|12
ASSETGLNTEAF
>TRBJ2-7|TRBV29-1|13
SVDGIRPLPYEQY
>TRBJ1-5|TRBV10-3|13
AATMSGQPNQPQH
>TRBJ2-7|TRBV12-3/TRBV12-4|11
ASSFGGYYEQY
>TRBJ2-5|TRBV24-1|14
ATSDRTDRVGETQY
>TRBJ2-3|TRBV20-1|13
SARGRGLARDTQY
>TRBJ2-3|TRBV20-1|13
SAREGTASTDTQY
>TRBJ2-7|TRBV20-1|12
SARDRAGDYEQY
>TRBJ2-7|TRBV6-1|15
ASTLTRPRTGGYEQY
>TRBJ1-2|TRBV29-1|10
SVRRDGYGYT
>TRBJ1-5|TRBV20-1|13
SADPGQGTNQPQH
>TRBJ1-1|TRBV12-5|11
ASGLDTNTEAF
>TRBJ2-7|TRBV2|11
ASSDSTPHEQY
>TRBJ1-2|TRBV12-3/TRBV12-4|10
ASSPGQLGYT
>TRBJ2-7|TRBV6-2/TRBV6-3|15
ASYQGGLAGWTGEQY
>TRBJ1-1|TRBV25-1|14
ASSDPGPVMNTEAF
>TRBJ2-1|TRBV12-3/TRBV12-4|14
ASRPDLAGGLDEQF
>TRBJ2-1|TRBV29-1|11
SVRRSSYNEQF
>TRBJ2-1|TRBV9|14
ASSRSASGLSHEQF
>TRBJ2-7|TRBV7-2|11
ASSRLEPYEQY
>TRBJ2-7|TRBV11-2|17
ASSSTGTSPWRDLYEQY
>TRBJ2-4|TRBV18|17
ASSPRGQQYLLAKNIQY
>TRBJ1-1|TRBV20-1|12
STSGWGENTEAF
>TRBJ2-3|TRBV20-1|12
STGWGGGTDTQY
>TRBJ2-3|TRBV10-3|13
AISDLLGGADTQY
>TRBJ2-1|TRBV7-2|9
ASGRINEQF